The rows below give T cell receptor beta chains drawn from one sample of a study of blood T cell repertoires in COVID-19. Sequencing used immunoSEQ multiplex PCR; TCRdb keeps in-frame clones, though not all of them. The data hold around 200,000 clones, with about 90% observed a single time. Sample: peripheral blood. These TCRs come from a man aged 40-49 years with active or convalescent COVID-19. Both conserved end residues are part of each CDR3. Each record gives: J gene, V gene, clone size, D gene, CDR3 protein, CDR3 DNA. The D gene is left open where the match is weak. Clone size is given for some rows only: seen once, a few or many times, or a class if the clone is expanded.

>TRBJ2-7|TRBV28|NA|TRBD1
CASTNTDRTYEQYF
TGTGCCAGCACCAATACGGACAGGACCTACGAGCAGTACTTC
>TRBJ2-2|TRBV14|once|TRBD2
CASSRLRGGTGELFF
TGTGCCAGCAGCCGCCTCCGGGGGGGCACCGGGGAGCTGTTTTTT
>TRBJ2-7|TRBV3-1/TRBV3-2|NA|TRBD1
CASSQVGTGAEEQYF
TGTGCCAGCAGCCAAGTAGGGACAGGGGCGGAGGAGCAGTACTTC
>TRBJ2-1|TRBV9|NA|NA
CASSAPSRSNEQFF
TGTGCCAGCAGCGCCCCGTCAAGGAGCAATGAGCAGTTCTTC
>TRBJ2-3|TRBV5-1|NA|TRBD1
CASSTGQGKQYF
TGCGCCAGCAGCACCGGACAGGGGAAGCAGTATTTT
>TRBJ1-1|TRBV21-1|NA|NA
CASSKWRTGEAFF
TGTGCCAGCAGCAAATGGAGGACAGGTGAAGCTTTCTTT
>TRBJ2-3|TRBV10-1|once|TRBD2
CASSDLAGGTDTQYF
TGCGCCAGCAGTGACCTAGCGGGGGGCACAGATACGCAGTATTTT
>TRBJ1-2|TRBV5-1|few|TRBD1
CASSVGTGVDGYTF
TGCGCCAGCAGCGTCGGGACAGGGGTAGATGGCTACACCTTC
>TRBJ2-7|TRBV28|NA|TRBD1
CASLTHGQGAYEQYF
TGTGCCAGCTTAACACACGGACAGGGGGCTTACGAGCAGTACTTC
>TRBJ2-1|TRBV19|NA|TRBD1
CASSIVRGLGEQFF
TGTGCCAGTAGTATAGTTAGGGGGCTGGGTGAGCAGTTCTTC
>TRBJ2-1|TRBV12-3/TRBV12-4|NA|TRBD2
CASSLVTSGQQFF
TGTGCCAGCAGTTTAGTGACTAGCGGACAACAGTTCTTC
>TRBJ2-7|TRBV7-3|NA|NA
CASSNTQGAEQYF
TGTGCCAGCAGCAACACACAGGGAGCCGAGCAGTACTTC
>TRBJ1-1|TRBV6-5|NA|NA
CASSYDRMNTEAFF
TGTGCCAGCAGTTACGATAGAATGAACACTGAAGCTTTCTTT
>TRBJ1-4|TRBV5-8|NA|NA
CASFILGAWKFF
TGTGCCAGCTTCATCCTTGGGGCCTGGAAGTTTTTT
>TRBJ2-2|TRBV13|NA|TRBD1
CASSLGQGGTGELFF
TGTGCCAGCAGCTTGGGACAGGGGGGCACCGGGGAGCTGTTTTTT
>TRBJ2-5|TRBV7-8|NA|NA
CASSSLGGKPQETQYF
TGTGCCAGCAGCTCGCTCGGGGGAAAGCCCCAAGAGACCCAGTACTTC
>TRBJ1-4|TRBV6-5|NA|TRBD1
CASSLDRGNEKLFF
TGTGCCAGCAGTCTGGACAGGGGAAATGAAAAACTGTTTTTT
>TRBJ1-5|TRBV6-1|NA|NA
CASSETGFNQPQHF
TGTGCCAGCAGTGAGACAGGTTTCAATCAGCCCCAGCATTTT
>TRBJ1-5|TRBV10-2|NA|TRBD1
CASSVTGDRQPQHF
TGCGCCAGCAGTGTGACAGGGGATCGTCAGCCCCAGCATTTT
>TRBJ2-5|TRBV7-8|NA|NA
CASSSFLETQYF
TGTGCCAGCAGCTCCTTCCTTGAGACCCAGTACTTC
>TRBJ1-2|TRBV12-3/TRBV12-4|NA|NA
CASRETGYNGYTF
TGTGCCAGCAGGGAAACAGGGTACAATGGCTACACCTTC
>TRBJ2-7|TRBV19|once|NA
CASSMSQGSYEQYF
TGTGCCAGTAGTATGAGTCAGGGTTCCTACGAGCAGTACTTC
>TRBJ2-3|TRBV7-2|NA|TRBD2
CASSLTSGADTQYF
TGTGCCAGCAGCTTGACTAGCGGGGCAGATACGCAGTATTTT
>TRBJ2-2|TRBV4-1|NA|NA
CASSQGGGETGELFF
TGCGCCAGCAGCCAAGGGGGGGGCGAAACCGGGGAGCTGTTTTTT
>TRBJ2-1|TRBV5-4|NA|TRBD2
CASSLVGLAVQNNPNEQFF
TGTGCCAGCAGCTTGGTGGGACTAGCGGTACAAAATAATCCCAATGAGCAGTTCTTC
>TRBJ2-7|TRBV6-5|NA|TRBD1
CASSYSGGTGRNEQYF
TGTGCCAGCAGTTACTCAGGAGGGACAGGGCGGAACGAGCAGTACTTC
>TRBJ2-4|TRBV4-2|NA|TRBD2
CASTPLAGGLAKNIQYF
TGTGCCAGCACCCCTTTGGCGGGGGGTCTAGCCAAAAACATTCAGTACTTC
>TRBJ1-1|TRBV7-9|NA|TRBD1
CASSQPGQGTLGQNTEAFF
TGTGCCAGCAGCCAGCCGGGACAGGGGACGCTGGGCCAAAACACTGAAGCTTTCTTT
>TRBJ1-2|TRBV9|NA|TRBD1
CASSVGTGEEGGYTF
TGTGCCAGCAGCGTTGGGACAGGGGAGGAGGGTGGCTACACCTTC
>TRBJ2-7|TRBV7-9|few|NA
CASSHSNFYEQYF
TGTGCCAGCAGCCACAGTAACTTCTACGAGCAGTACTTC
>TRBJ2-1|TRBV11-2|once|TRBD1
CASSLGQGRTDEQFF
TGTGCCAGCAGCTTAGGACAGGGAAGGACGGATGAGCAGTTCTTC
>TRBJ1-4|TRBV25-1|NA|NA
CASSELVNEKLFF
TGTGCCAGCAGTGAATTAGTGAATGAAAAACTGTTTTTT
>TRBJ2-2|TRBV19|NA|TRBD2
CASSIPGASGGPGTGELFF
TGTGCCAGTAGTATACCCGGGGCTAGCGGGGGGCCGGGGACCGGGGAGCTGTTTTTT
>TRBJ1-2|TRBV5-1|NA|TRBD1
CASSLGVQGVNYGYTF
TGCGCCAGCAGCTTGGGGGTACAGGGGGTCAACTATGGCTACACCTTC
>TRBJ1-2|TRBV3-1/TRBV3-2|NA|NA
CASSQDRRVNYGYTF
TGTGCCAGCAGCCAAGATAGGCGGGTAAACTATGGCTACACCTTC
>TRBJ2-2|TRBV5-6|NA|NA
CASSSLVTLPGELFF
TGTGCCAGCAGCTCACTAGTAACCTTACCCGGGGAGCTGTTTTTT
>TRBJ2-7|TRBV19|NA|TRBD1
CASSNGQGYTYEQYF
TGTGCCAGTAGTAATGGACAGGGCTACACCTACGAGCAGTACTTC
>TRBJ2-1|TRBV5-4|NA|TRBD2
CASTPPHSGGANEQFF
TGTGCCAGCACGCCCCCCCATAGCGGGGGGGCTAATGAGCAGTTCTTC
>TRBJ1-1|TRBV7-9|NA|NA
CASSPTGGLNTEAFF
TGTGCCAGCAGCCCGACCGGGGGACTGAACACTGAAGCTTTCTTT
>TRBJ1-5|TRBV5-5|once|TRBD1
CASSLVATGGGSNQPQHF
TGTGCCAGCAGCTTGGTGGCTACAGGGGGGGGAAGCAATCAGCCCCAGCATTTT
>TRBJ1-1|TRBV18|NA|TRBD1
CASSGATGVTEAFF
TGTGCCAGCTCAGGAGCGACAGGGGTCACTGAAGCTTTCTTT
>TRBJ2-1|TRBV4-1|once|TRBD2
CASSQGLAGHNEQFF
TGCGCCAGCAGCCAAGGTCTAGCGGGGCACAATGAGCAGTTCTTC
>TRBJ1-2|TRBV18|NA|NA
CASSPREEYGYTF
TGTGCCAGCTCCCCCAGGGAGGAATATGGCTACACCTTC
>TRBJ1-2|TRBV3-1/TRBV3-2|NA|TRBD1
CASSQGRDRGRDGYTF
TGTGCCAGCAGCCAAGGAAGGGACAGGGGTAGGGATGGCTACACCTTC
>TRBJ2-7|TRBV5-6|NA|NA
CASSETGTMFSRDYEQYF
TGTGCCAGCAGCGAAACCGGGACAATGTTTTCCCGAGACTACGAGCAGTACTTC
>TRBJ2-2|TRBV18|medium-sized|TRBD2
CASSLRVISGTNTGELFF
TGTGCCAGCTCCCTTAGGGTCATTAGCGGGACGAACACCGGGGAGCTGTTTTTT
>TRBJ2-1|TRBV7-9|NA|NA
CASSLGRTTVYNEQFF
TGTGCCAGCAGCTTAGGACGGACGACAGTTTACAATGAGCAGTTCTTC
>TRBJ2-5|TRBV6-1|NA|NA
CASSDPLPGPGKETQYF
TGTGCCAGCAGTGACCCCCTGCCGGGTCCCGGAAAAGAGACCCAGTACTTC
>TRBJ2-1|TRBV3-1/TRBV3-2|once|TRBD2
CASSRTLAGGENEQFF
TGTGCCAGCAGCCGAACCCTAGCGGGGGGTGAGAATGAGCAGTTCTTC
>TRBJ2-7|TRBV28|NA|NA
CASSLLDSSYEQYF
TGTGCCAGCAGTTTATTGGACAGTTCCTACGAGCAGTACTTC
>TRBJ1-1|TRBV18|NA|NA
CASSPEMNTEAFF
TGTGCCAGCTCACCGGAGATGAACACTGAAGCTTTCTTT
>TRBJ1-1|TRBV19|NA|TRBD1
CASSEGAAEAFF
TGTGCCAGTAGTGAGGGGGCCGCTGAAGCTTTCTTT
>TRBJ1-1|TRBV5-5|once|NA
CASSTGFQRDEAFF
TGTGCCAGCAGTACGGGGTTTCAGAGGGATGAAGCTTTCTTT
>TRBJ2-1|TRBV4-1|NA|TRBD2
CASSSAGGLDEQFF
TGCGCCAGCAGCTCAGCGGGGGGGCTGGATGAGCAGTTCTTC
>TRBJ2-1|TRBV30|NA|NA
CAWSDTGTEQFF
TGTGCCTGGAGTGATACCGGGACAGAGCAGTTCTTC
>TRBJ1-1|TRBV20-1|NA|NA
CKGHSNTEAFF
TGCAAGGGACATTCAAACACTGAAGCTTTCTTT
>TRBJ1-2|TRBV9|NA|NA
CASSPREGATRGYTF
TGTGCCAGCAGCCCCCGGGAGGGAGCGACGAGGGGCTACACCTTC